This paragraph reports one T cell receptor beta chain. The antigen is not known. The entry originates in a study of CD8+CD57+ T cells in acquired aplastic anemia. Study at large: As sequenced from healthy donors, CD4+ cells averaged around 10 million reads. Study-wide findings and caveats: CD8+ Simpson's diversity did not differ significantly between patients and controls. Fewer than 30 CD8+ CDR3 sequences were shared between patients and controls.

Genomic DNA, serving as template, underwent TCR beta VDJ and CDR3 profiling. TCRdb reanalysed the reads using MiXCR and keeps one entry per CDR3 protein. The repertoire holds 80,000 or so distinct CDR3 sequences, with less than 60% as singletons. V lost 4 bases to trimming and J lost 1 base, with 11 bases between them. CDR1 SGDLS and CDR2 YYNGEE come from the germline V gene. There are 14 residues in the CDR3. V is TRBV9 and J is TRBJ1-1, with D perhaps TRBD1 (5 bases). The TCR originated in a human donor in good health, serving as a control. What was sequenced was sorted CD4+, CD8+, or CD8+CD57+ T cells (not recorded which) from PBMCs. Written as DNA, the CDR3 is TGTGCCAGCAGCACAGGACGGGGGAACACTGAAGCTTTCTTT. Translation: CASSTGRGNTEAFF.